Below, 26 T cell receptor beta chains from the same sample are listed, as sequenced in a study of lymphopenia after photon versus proton radiotherapy. Sequencing used immunoSEQ multiplex PCR; TCRdb keeps in-frame clones, though not all of them. The data hold some 25,000 clones, with approximately 88% observed a single time. This specimen was peripheral blood, taken from a patient treated with photon-based radiotherapy. The receptors stem from a man between 50 and 59 years old with gastric cancer.

The chain combines TRBV2 with TRBJ1-2; possible D gene TRBD1, 6 bases. Per the germline V gene, CDR1 is SNHLY and CDR2 is FYNNEI. The CDR3 spans 12 residues. Trimming removed 6 bases at V and 5 bases at J, with 10 bases between. The DNA of the CDR3 is TGTGCCAGCAGCCGGGACAAATATGGCTACACCTTC. Its protein is CASSRDKYGYTF.

V is TRBV29-1 and J is TRBJ2-5; D may be TRBD1 (7 bases). Germline-derived CDR1 and CDR2 are SQVTM and ANQGSEA. This CDR3 comprises 14 residues. Trimming took 4 bases from V and 5 from J, leaving 17 bases between them. As DNA, the CDR3 is TGCAGCGTTGTGCCCACACAGGGGAGGGAGACCCAGTACTTC. Translation gives CSVVPTQGRETQYF.

The V and J genes are TRBV7-9 and TRBJ2-7; 10 bases fit TRBD1. V lost 0 bases, J lost 4 bases, and 6 bases stayed unmatched. CDR3 length: 16 amino acids. Germline-derived CDR1 and CDR2 are SEHNR and FQNEAQ (reference sequence). The chain's CDR3 is CASSLAHRQGAYEQYF. Here the CDR3 DNA reads TGTGCCAGCAGCTTAGCGCATCGACAGGGGGCGTACGAGCAGTACTTC.

The V and J genes are TRBV11-3 and TRBJ2-2; D remains ambiguous. V was shortened by 1 base and J by 3 bases, with 3 bases between the two germline ends. The V gene's germline CDR1 is SGHNT and CDR2 YENEEA. The CDR3 loop spans 13 amino acids. The CDR3 here is CASSLADTGELFF. The DNA of the CDR3 is TGTGCCAGCAGCTTAGCAGACACCGGGGAGCTGTTTTTT.

In the case of this clone: Other DNA sequences in this specimen translate into the identical CDR3. The chain recombines TRBV6-5 with TRBJ2-3; D is possibly TRBD1 (6 bases). Germline V CDR1 and CDR2: MNHEY, SVGAGI. V gave up 5 bases and J gave up 1 base, with 10 bases separating them. The CDR3 runs to 14 residues. The CDR3 sequence is CASSQTGRTDTQYF. Written as DNA, the CDR3 is TGTGCCAGCAGTCAGACAGGTCGCACAGATACGCAGTATTTT.

CDR3 sequence: CASSFNWGGWTEAFF. In nucleotides, the CDR3 is TGCGCCAGCAGCTTCAACTGGGGAGGATGGACGGAAGCTTTCTTT. This chain connects TRBV5-1 to TRBJ1-1; D remains ambiguous. This CDR3 has 15 residues. V was shortened by 2 bases and J by 8 bases, with 19 bases between the two germline ends. CDR1 and CDR2 (germline): SGHRS, YFSETQ.

V gene TRBV19 combines with J gene TRBJ1-4; D may be TRBD1 (6 bases). The CDR3 has 15 amino acids. Germline V CDR1 and CDR2: LNHDA, SQIVND (reference sequence). Trimming left V 0 bases short and J 6 bases short, with 11 bases between. CDR3 in amino acids: CASSIETGRDEKLFF. In DNA, the CDR3 is TGTGCCAGTAGTATAGAAACAGGGCGGGATGAAAAACTGTTTTTT.

The chain links TRBV19 to TRBJ2-3, with D perhaps matching TRBD1 or TRBD2 (7 bases each). V lost 8 bases, J lost 5 bases, and 17 bases lay in between. The germline V gene encodes CDR1 LNHDA and CDR2 SQIVND (reference sequence). CDR3 length: 14 amino acids. The CDR3, as DNA: TGTGCCAGTGCCCAGGGGGGGAGTGGAGATACGCAGTATTTT. Translation: CASAQGGSGDTQYF.

The chain is built from TRBV2 and TRBJ1-5; the match to TRBD1 covers 7 bases. This CDR3 comprises 13 residues. V dropped 8 bases and J dropped 4; count of bases not matched to a gene: 5. The V gene's germline CDR1 is SNHLY and CDR2 FYNNEI. The CDR3 DNA sequence: TGTGCCAGCGAGACAGGGAATAATCAGCCCCAGCATTTT. It is translated as CASETGNNQPQHF.

The CDR3 region has the DNA TGTGCCACCGGAACCGGGGCCGCGACGCAGTATTTT. Residues: CATGTGAATQYF. V and J are TRBV10-3 and TRBJ2-3; D is possibly TRBD1 or TRBD2 (5 bases each). Trimming left V 10 bases short and J 9 bases short, with 17 bases between. The CDR3 contains 12 residues. The germline V gene has CDR1 ENHRY and CDR2 SYGVKD.

The count of this clone is one. The chain links TRBV27 to TRBJ1-2, with a tentative D call TRBD1 (5 bases). V was clipped by 2 bases and J by 3 bases, with 7 bases between them. From germline, CDR1 is MNHEY and CDR2 SMNVEV (reference sequence). The CDR3 consists of 13 residues. Here the CDR3 reads CASSLQGYYGYTF. CDR3 DNA: TGTGCCAGCAGTTTACAGGGCTACTATGGCTACACCTTC.

The chain links TRBV27 to TRBJ2-6; D call uncertain. The V gene's germline CDR1 is MNHEY and CDR2 SMNVEV (reference sequence). There are 15 residues in the CDR3. The ends were cut back, 6 bases at V and 2 bases at J, with 11 bases in the middle. This CDR3 is CASSPLAPGANVLTF. In nucleotides, the CDR3 is TGTGCCAGCAGCCCGCTGGCGCCTGGGGCCAACGTCCTGACTTTC.

CDR3 coding DNA: TGTGCCATCAGTGAGGTCGCCGGAAAGGAGCTGTTTTTT. This gives the protein CAISEVAGKELFF. The rearrangement links TRBV10-3 to TRBJ2-2; D gene unclear. The germline CDR1 and CDR2 sequences are ENHRY and SYGVKD. V was cut by 2 bases and J by 10 bases, with 11 bases left in between. The CDR3 totals 13 residues.

J is TRBJ2-3 and V is TRBV12-5; TRBD2 aligns across 7 bases. Trimming at V came to 6 bases and at J to 0 bases, leaving 3 bases not matched to a gene. CDR3 size: 14 residues. The germline V gene has CDR1 LGHNT and CDR2 FRNRAP. The CDR3 DNA reads as TGTGCTAGTGGACGGGGGGAAAGCACAGATACGCAGTATTTT. Its translation is CASGRGESTDTQYF.

This clone appeared a single time. The genes are TRBV30 and TRBJ2-7; no definite D call. The CDR3 spans 12 residues. Germline CDR1 and CDR2: GTSNPN and SVGIG (reference sequence). Trimming shortened V by 5 bases and J by 0 bases, and 8 bases separated the two germline ends. For the CDR3, the DNA is TGTGCCTGGGACACCAGCTCCTACGAGCAGTACTTC. This sequence encodes CAWDTSSYEQYF.

The chain uses TRBV7-3 and TRBJ2-2; D might be TRBD1 (5 bases). The CDR3 spans 16 residues. Germline CDR1 and CDR2: SGHTA and FQGTGA. The V gene lost 6 bases and the J gene lost 5 bases, with 19 bases spanning the gap. This CDR3 reads CASRPHGVSGTGELFF. In DNA, the CDR3 is TGTGCCAGCAGGCCCCATGGCGTGTCAGGGACCGGGGAGCTGTTTTTT.

The chain has TRBV7-9 and TRBJ2-3; D call uncertain. This CDR3 is built from 13 residues. Trimming cost V 1 base and J 10 bases, with 12 bases left between them. Germline assignment: CDR1 SEHNR and CDR2 FQNEAQ (reference sequence). CDR3 DNA sequence: TGTGCCAGCAGCTTAGGGCGGCCTGAAGCGCAGTATTTT. This gives the protein CASSLGRPEAQYF.

V is TRBV7-8 and J is TRBJ2-1, with a possible D match to TRBD2 (6 bases). With 1 base removed from V and 10 bases from J, the gap between germline ends came to 11 bases. This CDR3 comprises 13 residues. Germline V gene sequence: CDR1 SGHVS, CDR2 FQNEAQ. The CDR3 is CASSLGQTREQFF. The CDR3, as DNA: TGTGCCAGCAGCTTAGGTCAGACTAGAGAGCAGTTCTTC. Variable domain in full (rest from reference TRBV7-8 and TRBJ2-1): GAGVSQSPRYKVAKRGQDVALRCDPISGHVSLFWYQQALGQGPEFLTYFQNEAQLDKSGLPSDRFFAERPEGSVSTLKIQRTQQEDSAVYLCASSLGQTREQFFGPGTRLTVL.

The chain links TRBV6-6 to TRBJ2-5; no clear D. Gene TRBJ2-7 matches the end of the DNA better, so the J call may be wrong. The CDR3 runs 14 residues. The germline V gene has CDR1 MNHNY and CDR2 SVGAGI (reference sequence). CDR3 region: CASSPGPDRYEQYF. The DNA for the CDR3 is TGTGCCAGCAGTCCTGGGCCTGACCGCTACGAGCAGTACTTC.

A few counts support this clone. V and J are TRBV9 and TRBJ1-3; the match to TRBD1 covers 10 bases. The germline V gene has CDR1 SGDLS and CDR2 YYNGEE. Losses at the gene ends were 0 bases for V and 6 bases for J; bases not matched to a gene: 3. There are 15 residues in the CDR3. CDR3 DNA sequence: TGTGCCAGCAGCGTAGGCGGGACAGGGGTAAACACCATATATTTT. It encodes CASSVGGTGVNTIYF.

The count of this clone is one. The chain couples TRBV18 to TRBJ1-2, with 7 bases identical to TRBD1. Germline CDR1 reads KGHSH; CDR2 reads LQKENI. The CDR3 has 15 amino acids. V lost 0 bases to trimming and J lost 6 bases; unmatched junction nucleotides: 7. The CDR3 DNA follows: TGTGCCAGCTCACCACCGACACAGGGGATTAATGGCTACACCTTC. It translates to CASSPPTQGINGYTF.

The chain uses TRBV11-2 and TRBJ1-1, with D hard to call. CDR1 is SGHAT, CDR2 FQNNGV, per germline. This CDR3 is built from 13 residues. With 3 bases removed from V and 1 base from J, the gap between germline ends came to 6 bases. The CDR3 region is CASSFQRNTEAFF. The CDR3 DNA is TGTGCCAGCAGCTTCCAACGGAACACTGAAGCTTTCTTT.

The V gene is TRBV25-1, the J gene TRBJ1-2, with 9 positions matching TRBD1. V lost 4 bases and J lost 6; bases outside the gene matches: 6. The CDR3 sequence is 14 residues long. CDR1 MGHDK and CDR2 SYGVNS come from the germline V gene. CDR3 sequence reads: CASSATGGGNGYTF. DNA of the CDR3: TGTGCCAGCAGTGCCACAGGGGGCGGTAATGGCTACACCTTC.

The chain recombines TRBV6-1 with TRBJ1-3, with 8 bases identical to TRBD1. This CDR3 has 15 residues. J was trimmed by 4 bases and V by 4 bases; bases with no gene match: 6. Germline V gene lookup returns CDR1 MNHNS and CDR2 SASEGT. CDR3 region: CASSAQGAGGNTIYF. The CDR3 nucleotides read TGTGCCAGCAGTGCTCAGGGGGCGGGAGGAAACACCATATATTTT.

This sequence joins TRBV5-1 and TRBJ1-1; D not certain. Germline CDR1 SGHRS, CDR2 YFSETQ. V was pared by 1 base and J by 1 base, with 5 bases between. The CDR3 is made up of 13 amino acids. CDR3 loop: CASSLQANTEAFF. The CDR3 bases are TGCGCCAGCAGCTTGCAGGCGAACACTGAAGCTTTCTTT. The complete variable domain, with remaining parts taken from reference TRBV5-1 and TRBJ1-1, reads KAGVTQTPRYLIKTRGQQVTLSCSPISGHRSVSWYQQTPGQGLQFLFEYFSETQRNKGNFPGRFSGRQFSNSRSEMNVSTLELGDSALYLCASSLQANTEAFFGQGTRLTVV.

The J gene is TRBJ2-2, the V gene TRBV6-5, with 7 bases aligning to TRBD2. Germline loops: CDR1 MNHEY, CDR2 SVGAGI. Trimming removed 6 bases from V and 5 bases from J; junction bases left unmatched: 9. This CDR3 contains 15 residues. CDR3 in amino acids: CASSQGGRRTGELFF. CDR3 nucleotide sequence: TGTGCCAGCAGCCAGGGAGGGAGGAGGACCGGGGAGCTGTTTTTT.